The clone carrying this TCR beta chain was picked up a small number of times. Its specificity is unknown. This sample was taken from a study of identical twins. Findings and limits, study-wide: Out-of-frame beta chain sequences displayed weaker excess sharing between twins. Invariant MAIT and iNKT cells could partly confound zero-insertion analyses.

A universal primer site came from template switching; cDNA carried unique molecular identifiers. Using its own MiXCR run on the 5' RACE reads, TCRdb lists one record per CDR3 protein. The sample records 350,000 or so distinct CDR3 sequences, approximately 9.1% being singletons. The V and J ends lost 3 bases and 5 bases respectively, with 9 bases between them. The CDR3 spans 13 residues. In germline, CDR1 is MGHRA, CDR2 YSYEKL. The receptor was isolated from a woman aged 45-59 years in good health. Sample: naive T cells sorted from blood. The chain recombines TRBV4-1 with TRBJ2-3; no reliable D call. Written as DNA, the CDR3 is TGCGCCAGCAGCCATCTGGTCGAAGATACGCAGTATTTT. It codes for CASSHLVEDTQYF.